This TCR beta chain is from a study of blood T cell repertoires in COVID-19. Study in general: The samples span acute and convalescent COVID-19 from the United States, Italy and Spain. PBMCs, B-cell-depleted T cells, or T cells provided the cDNA or gDNA that made up the material.

The protocol was immunoSEQ multiplex PCR, while the TCRdb copy is restricted to in-frame clones and leaves out a portion. The top ten hold under 10% of the sample, which has under 100,000 clones, roughly nine tenths seen once. CDR1 and CDR2 from the germline V gene are SGHTS and YDEGEE. The CDR3 has 13 residues. Trimming took off 2 bases at V and 1 base at J, with 7 bases between the two ends. Sequencing used peripheral blood. The rearrangement uses TRBV5-8 and TRBJ2-7, with D tentatively TRBD2 (5 bases). The origin of this receptor is a man over 45 with acute or convalescent COVID-19. The DNA for the CDR3 is TGTGCCAGCAGCTTCCGGGGATCCTACGAGCAGTACGTC. It specifies CASSFRGSYEQYV.